A selection of T cell receptor beta chains follows, all from one sample in a study of identical twins. TCRdb re-analysed the 5' RACE reads in MiXCR, keeping a single row per CDR3 protein. The sample records some 790,000 distinct CDR3 sequences, over 15% being singletons. These data also featured in a second study, about T cells expressing NK-cell markers.

The sample comprised PBMCs. The receptors stem from a young woman in good health. Both conserved end residues are part of each CDR3. D genes are given only for firm matches. A row's size may be missing; if present it is once, few, many or a size class.

J: TRBJ2-1
D: TRBD2
V: TRBV9
size: NA
DNA: TGTGCCAGCAGCGGCGGGGCTAGCGGGGGTTACAATGAGCAGTTCTTC
CDR3: CASSGGASGGYNEQFF

J: TRBJ1-2
D: NA
V: TRBV4-2
size: NA
DNA: TGTGCCAGCAGCCCCACGGGGGGCGGCGTAGATGGCTACACCTTC
CDR3: CASSPTGGGVDGYTF

J: TRBJ2-7
D: NA
V: TRBV20-1
size: few
DNA: TGCAGTGCTAGTTCAGGGATGGCCTACGAGCAGTACTTC
CDR3: CSASSGMAYEQYF

J: TRBJ2-5
D: NA
V: TRBV6-1
size: NA
DNA: TGTGCCAGCACCGAGGCCCGAGAGACCCAGTACTTC
CDR3: CASTEARETQYF

J: TRBJ2-5
D: NA
V: TRBV6-1
size: many
DNA: TGTGCCAGCAGTACGCAGGTCCAAGAGACCCAGTACTTC
CDR3: CASSTQVQETQYF

J: TRBJ2-1
D: NA
V: TRBV21-1
size: NA
DNA: TGTGCCAGCAGCAAAGTTAGGCGGGCCGGGGGATACAATGAGCAGTTCTTC
CDR3: CASSKVRRAGGYNEQFF

J: TRBJ1-1
D: NA
V: TRBV20-1
size: few
DNA: TGCAGTGTAGGTTTGGAGGGTAACACTGAAGCTTTCTTT
CDR3: CSVGLEGNTEAFF

J: TRBJ2-1
D: TRBD2
V: TRBV24-1
size: many
DNA: TGTGCCACCAGTGGAGCGGGAGACGAGTTAGGGGGGAAGTTCTTC
CDR3: CATSGAGDELGGKFF

J: TRBJ2-7
D: NA
V: TRBV27
size: NA
DNA: TGTGCCAGCAGAGTGAGTGGACAGAGCTCCTACGAGCAGTACTTC
CDR3: CASRVSGQSSYEQYF

J: TRBJ2-7
D: TRBD1
V: TRBV7-9
size: NA
DNA: TGTGCCAGCAGCCGGGACAGGACATCCTACGAGCAGTACTTC
CDR3: CASSRDRTSYEQYF

J: TRBJ2-5
D: TRBD2
V: TRBV12-3/TRBV12-4
size: NA
DNA: TGTGCCAGCAGTTTAGGAGGTAGCGGGGGGGGAGAGACCCAGTACTTC
CDR3: CASSLGGSGGGETQYF

J: TRBJ2-1
D: TRBD2
V: TRBV20-1
size: NA
DNA: TGCAGTGCCGGGGGTGGGCTAGCGGGAGCCAAGCAGTTCTTC
CDR3: CSAGGGLAGAKQFF

J: TRBJ2-3
D: TRBD2
V: TRBV3-1
size: NA
DNA: TGTGCCAGCAGCCATTTCAGGTCTAGCGGGGCCTCAGATACGCAGTATTTT
CDR3: CASSHFRSSGASDTQYF

J: TRBJ2-5
D: NA
V: TRBV20-1
size: few
DNA: TGCAGTGCTAGTCCCCGGGGTGGGGGTCAAGAGACCCAGTACTTC
CDR3: CSASPRGGGQETQYF

J: TRBJ2-5
D: TRBD1
V: TRBV14
size: NA
DNA: TGTGCCAGCAGCCAAGACAACAGGGGAGAGACCCAGTACTTC
CDR3: CASSQDNRGETQYF

J: TRBJ2-2
D: NA
V: TRBV15
size: NA
DNA: TGTGCCACCAGCACCGCGACTACCTCTAGGACCGGGGAGCTGTTTTTT
CDR3: CATSTATTSRTGELFF

J: TRBJ1-5
D: TRBD1
V: TRBV7-9
size: many
DNA: TGTGCCAGCAGCTCGACAGGGAATCAGCCCCAGCATTTT
CDR3: CASSSTGNQPQHF

J: TRBJ2-7
D: TRBD2
V: TRBV3-1
size: few
DNA: TGTGCCAGCAGCCAACCTCCCGGGACTAGCACGGGAGAGCAGTACTTC
CDR3: CASSQPPGTSTGEQYF

J: TRBJ1-2
D: NA
V: TRBV9
size: NA
DNA: TGTGCCAGCAGCGTAGCGGGGGTAGCTAACTATGGCTACACCTTC
CDR3: CASSVAGVANYGYTF

J: TRBJ2-2
D: NA
V: TRBV10-3
size: NA
DNA: TGTGCCATCAGTGGGGTTGGGGACAACACCGGGGAGCTGTTTTTT
CDR3: CAISGVGDNTGELFF

J: TRBJ2-7
D: TRBD1
V: TRBV10-3
size: few
DNA: TGTGCCATCAGTACCGGGACAGCGAGCTACGAGCAGTACTTC
CDR3: CAISTGTASYEQYF

J: TRBJ1-1
D: TRBD1
V: TRBV7-3
size: NA
DNA: TGTGCCAGCAGCCGACAGGGCGCGCGCACTGAAGCTTTCTTT
CDR3: CASSRQGARTEAFF

J: TRBJ1-1
D: NA
V: TRBV7-2
size: few
DNA: TGTGCCAGCAGCCCTCCCCCGGGGACTGAAGCTTTCTTT
CDR3: CASSPPPGTEAFF

J: TRBJ2-5
D: NA
V: TRBV7-6
size: NA
DNA: TGTGCCAGCAGCTCCCCCTCATGGGGGGAGACCCAGTACTTC
CDR3: CASSSPSWGETQYF

J: TRBJ1-5
D: NA
V: TRBV7-2
size: few
DNA: TGTGCCAGCAGCTTAGCGACGTCCTTAGATCAGCCCCAGCATTTT
CDR3: CASSLATSLDQPQHF

J: TRBJ1-2
D: NA
V: TRBV27
size: few
DNA: TGTGCCAGCAGTTCAGGGGCACAGCGGGTAGGATGGAACTATGGCTACACCTTC
CDR3: CASSSGAQRVGWNYGYTF

J: TRBJ2-7
D: TRBD2
V: TRBV2
size: few
DNA: TGTGCCAGCAGCCGACTAGCGGGGGACTCCTACGAGCAGTACTTC
CDR3: CASSRLAGDSYEQYF

J: TRBJ1-3
D: NA
V: TRBV5-6
size: NA
DNA: TGTGCCAGCAGCGTCCCGGGGGGGACTGGAAACACCATATATTTT
CDR3: CASSVPGGTGNTIYF

J: TRBJ1-4
D: TRBD1
V: TRBV5-6
size: few
DNA: TGTGCCAGCAGCCCTACCGGGACAGGGGCTGAAAAACTGTTTTTT
CDR3: CASSPTGTGAEKLFF

J: TRBJ1-1
D: NA
V: TRBV3-1
size: NA
DNA: TGTGCCAGCAGCCAAGGAGGGTTGAACACTGAAGCTTTCTTT
CDR3: CASSQGGLNTEAFF

J: TRBJ2-1
D: NA
V: TRBV20-1
size: NA
DNA: TGCAGCGTTTTTGCCGACAATGAGCAGTTCTTC
CDR3: CSVFADNEQFF

J: TRBJ2-2
D: TRBD2
V: TRBV13
size: few
DNA: TGTGCCAGCAGCCCCTCGGGGGGTAGGAACACCGGGGAGCTGTTTTTT
CDR3: CASSPSGGRNTGELFF

J: TRBJ2-3
D: TRBD2
V: TRBV29-1
size: NA
DNA: TGCAGCGCTGGGGGAGGGGTCCGAGAAGCCACAGATACGCAGTATTTT
CDR3: CSAGGGVREATDTQYF

J: TRBJ2-1
D: NA
V: TRBV9
size: few
DNA: TGTGCCAGCAGCGTAGTTGATAGCGCGTACAATGAGCAGTTCTTC
CDR3: CASSVVDSAYNEQFF

J: TRBJ2-3
D: TRBD2
V: TRBV9
size: NA
DNA: TGTGCCAGCTCAGCCCCCGGACTAGCGGGGGGTGATACGCAGTATTTT
CDR3: CASSAPGLAGGDTQYF

J: TRBJ2-5
D: TRBD1
V: TRBV4-1
size: few
DNA: TGCGCCAGCAGCCAAGGGGGACAGGGCGGCGAGACCCAGTACTTC
CDR3: CASSQGGQGGETQYF

J: TRBJ1-2
D: NA
V: TRBV5-1
size: NA
DNA: TGCGCCAGCAGCTCCGGCCTTGTCTTTGGCTACACCTTC
CDR3: CASSSGLVFGYTF

J: TRBJ1-4
D: NA
V: TRBV11-2
size: NA
DNA: TGTGCCAGCAGCCGTACCTCTGACGGGAAACTGTTTTTT
CDR3: CASSRTSDGKLFF

J: TRBJ1-1
D: NA
V: TRBV20-1
size: few
DNA: TGCAGTGCTGGAGAGGGGCCTGAAGCTTTCTTT
CDR3: CSAGEGPEAFF